The 30 T cell receptor beta chains below all came from one sample that was sequenced in a study of shared clonotypes between healthy human individuals. The repertoire was sequenced with immunoSEQ multiplex PCR; TCRdb's copy has only in-frame clones and lacks some. The table records 1.4 million or so clones, around 98.5% of them present only once. The sample was naive CD4+ T cells sorted from blood. Subset of the sample: CD45RA+ positively selected. Receptors originate from a man aged 30 to 39 in good health.

The chain joins TRBV19 to TRBJ2-2, with D tentatively TRBD2 (9 bases). The V end was cut by 6 bases, the J end by 0 bases, with 17 bases between. The CDR3 is 17 amino acids. CDR1 and CDR2 (germline): LNHDA, SQIVND (reference sequence). Here the CDR3 DNA reads TGTGCCAGTAGGCAGGGGGCTAGCGGGACGAACACCGGGGAGCTGTTTTTT. It encodes CASRQGASGTNTGELFF.

The chain has TRBV19 and TRBJ2-3, with TRBD2 identical over 8 bases. Germline V CDR1 and CDR2: LNHDA, SQIVND (reference sequence). V trimming: 2 bases; J trimming: 0 bases; junction bases outside the gene matches: 4. This CDR3 spans 16 amino acids. The CDR3 spells CASSIPLAGSTDTQYF. The CDR3 bases are TGTGCCAGTAGTATACCCCTAGCGGGTAGCACAGATACGCAGTATTTT.

V usage is TRBV5-4 and J usage is TRBJ2-3; D perhaps matches TRBD2 (5 bases). This CDR3 comprises 15 residues. V shed 4 bases and J shed 4 bases, with 16 bases lying between them. Per the germline V gene, CDR1 is SGHNT and CDR2 is YYREEE (reference sequence). This CDR3 is CASSPWGVSADTQYF. Here the CDR3 DNA reads TGTGCCAGCAGCCCCTGGGGAGTTTCCGCAGATACGCAGTATTTT. The entire variable domain, with the rest obtained from reference TRBV5-4 and TRBJ2-3, is as follows: ETGVTQSPTHLIKTRGQQVTLRCSSQSGHNTVSWYQQALGQGPQFIFQYYREEENGRGNFPPRFSGLQFPNYSSELNVNALELDDSALYLCASSPWGVSADTQYFGPGTRLTVL.

V is TRBV5-5 and J is TRBJ1-3; 10 bases align to TRBD1. Trimming took 0 bases from V and 4 from J; bases not matched to a gene: 4. CDR3 length equals 16 residues. Looked up from germline, CDR1 is SGHKS and CDR2 is YYEKEE (reference sequence). This chain's CDR3 is CASSLAGDRGGNTIYF. CDR3 nucleotides: TGTGCCAGCAGCTTGGCTGGGGACAGGGGAGGAAACACCATATATTTT.

The chain carries TRBV27 and TRBJ2-3; tentatively, D is TRBD2 (6 bases). CDR1 MNHEY and CDR2 SMNVEV come from the germline V gene (reference sequence). The CDR3 consists of 15 residues. V dropped 2 bases and J dropped 3 bases, with 12 bases sitting between them. CDR3 region: CASSLAGWKTDTQYF. CDR3 coding DNA: TGTGCCAGCAGTTTAGCGGGGTGGAAAACAGATACGCAGTATTTT.

The V gene is TRBV4-2, the J gene TRBJ2-3; D gene ambiguous. The CDR3 has 15 amino acids. Trimming took off 0 bases at V and 3 bases at J, with 10 bases between the two ends. The germline V gene encodes CDR1 LGHNA and CDR2 YNFKEQ. The CDR3 here is CASSQEVAATDTQYF. As DNA, the CDR3 is TGTGCCAGCAGCCAAGAGGTCGCCGCGACAGATACGCAGTATTTT.

The chain carries TRBV28 and TRBJ2-1; no firm D call. CDR3 size: 12 residues. The germline gives CDR1 MDHEN, CDR2 SYDVKM. The V end lost 7 bases, the J end lost 9 bases, and 13 bases lay between the germline ends. The DNA for the CDR3 is TGTGCCAGCACCCTTCGGTTTGGTGAGCAGTTCTTC. This translates into CASTLRFGEQFF.

A single count supports this clone. The chain carries TRBV10-2 and TRBJ1-5; D possibly corresponds to TRBD1 (6 bases). The CDR3 sequence is 19 residues long. V was trimmed by 3 bases and J by 0 bases, leaving 21 bases between them. The germline gives CDR1 WSHSY, CDR2 SAAADI. The CDR3 DNA is TGCGCCAGCAGTGAATTAGGAGCTGGGACATCCGATAGCAATCAGCCCCAGCATTTT. Residues: CASSELGAGTSDSNQPQHF.

In regard to this clone: Other nucleotide sequences in the sample specify the same CDR3. The chain links TRBV4-1 to TRBJ2-7, with 7 positions matching TRBD1. Germline CDR1 is MGHRA and CDR2 is YSYEKL. This CDR3 contains 13 residues. V was clipped by 8 bases and J by 2 bases; unmatched bases: 6. This chain's CDR3 is CASSRDSTYEQYF. CDR3 in DNA: TGCGCCAGCTCTCGGGACAGCACCTACGAGCAGTACTTC.

The CDR3 bases are TGTGCCAGCAGCCCTAGGACAGGGGCATTCTATGGCTACACCTTC. It specifies CASSPRTGAFYGYTF. The rearrangement joins TRBV7-9 to TRBJ1-2; 9 nucleotides align to TRBD1. CDR3 length equals 15 residues. Germline V gene lookup returns CDR1 SEHNR and CDR2 FQNEAQ (reference sequence). With 5 bases clipped from V and 4 bases from J, the junction kept 8 bases outside the gene matches.

The chain recombines TRBV19 with TRBJ2-3; TRBD2 matches 8 bases. V shed 5 bases and J 2 bases; nucleotides not matched to a gene: 6. CDR3 size: 15 residues. CDR1 LNHDA and CDR2 SQIVND come from the germline V gene (reference sequence). The CDR3 DNA reads as TGTGCCAGTAGTGCGGTTAGCGGGACCACAGATACGCAGTATTTT. Protein product: CASSAVSGTTDTQYF. Full variable domain (outside the CDR3, taken from reference TRBV19 and TRBJ2-3): DGGITQSPKYLFRKEGQNVTLSCEQNLNHDAMYWYRQDPGQGLRLIYYSQIVNDFQKGDIAEGYSVSREKKESFPLTVTSAQKNPTAFYLCASSAVSGTTDTQYFGPGTRLTVL.

In its sample, this clone was seen once. The chain couples TRBV28 to TRBJ1-1; no definite D call. The CDR3 sequence is 15 residues long. V lost 3 bases and J 1 base, leaving 12 bases between the germline ends. Germline V gene sequence: CDR1 MDHEN, CDR2 SYDVKM. DNA for the CDR3: TGTGCCAGCAGTTTCCCTAGGTTTCGGAACACTGAAGCTTTCTTT. Residues: CASSFPRFRNTEAFF. Full variable domain (remainder filled in from reference TRBV28 and TRBJ1-1): DVKVTQSSRYLVKRTGEKVFLECVQDMDHENMFWYRQDPGLGLRLIYFSYDVKMKEKGDIPEGYSVSREKKERFSLILESASTNQTSMYLCASSFPRFRNTEAFFGQGTRLTVV.

The chain combines TRBV10-2 with TRBJ2-2; D remains ambiguous. Deletions cut 8 bases from V and 0 bases from J, with 13 bases between. CDR3 length: 15 amino acids. CDR1 WSHSY and CDR2 SAAADI come from the germline V gene. CDR3 nucleotides: TGCGCCAGCGTAGGGAACCTGCCGAACACCGGGGAGCTGTTTTTT. It codes for CASVGNLPNTGELFF.

This chain joins TRBV30 and TRBJ1-5; D call uncertain. Trimming pared 1 base from V and 5 bases from J, leaving 9 bases between. The CDR3 sequence is 13 residues long. Germline CDR1 and CDR2: GTSNPN and SVGIG (reference sequence). CDR3 protein: CAWSGGNDQPQHF. CDR3 DNA: TGTGCCTGGAGTGGTGGCAACGATCAGCCCCAGCATTTT.

The chain has TRBV7-6 and TRBJ1-4; 10 nucleotides align to TRBD1. CDR1 and CDR2 (germline): SGHVS, FNYEAQ. Losses at the gene ends were 5 bases for V and 7 bases for J; bases not matched to a gene: 10. This CDR3 is built from 16 residues. The CDR3 spells CASSPTERTGGEKLFF. DNA of the CDR3: TGTGCCAGCAGCCCTACAGAACGGACAGGGGGTGAAAAACTGTTTTTT.

The chain recombines TRBV6-1 with TRBJ2-7, with no clear D. Between the trimmed V and J ends, which lost 1 base and 3 bases, there was a span of 4 bases. Germline CDR1 MNHNS, CDR2 SASEGT. There are 12 residues in the CDR3. The CDR3 is CASSEGVYEQYF. In DNA, the CDR3 is TGTGCCAGCAGTGAAGGTGTCTACGAGCAGTACTTC.

The V and J genes are TRBV7-2 and TRBJ2-7, with 15 bases matching TRBD2. Germline lookup yields CDR1 SGHTA and CDR2 FQGNSA. The junction had 6 bases not matched to a gene; V was cut back by 3 bases and J by 0 bases. CDR3 length equals 18 residues. CDR3 sequence reads: CASSLAGLAGGISYEQYF. CDR3 nucleotide sequence: TGTGCCAGCAGCTTGGCGGGACTAGCGGGAGGCATCTCCTACGAGCAGTACTTC.

CDR3 coding DNA: TGTGCCAGCAGCCCTGGACAGGAGCGGAGAGCTTTCTTT. Protein sequence: CASSPGQERRAFF. This chain connects TRBV2 to TRBJ1-1; 7 bases fit TRBD1. The germline V gene encodes CDR1 SNHLY and CDR2 FYNNEI. This CDR3 has 13 residues. V lost 6 bases to trimming and J lost 10 bases; unmatched junction nucleotides: 11.

The V call is TRBV27, the J call TRBJ2-7; 13 bases fit TRBD2. CDR3 length equals 20 residues. CDR1 and CDR2 from the germline V gene are MNHEY and SMNVEV (reference sequence). V dropped 2 bases and J dropped 2; count of bases not matched to a gene: 15. The CDR3 reads CASSLGRTSGRMVPTYEQYF. The CDR3 DNA sequence: TGTGCCAGCAGTTTAGGCCGGACTAGCGGGAGAATGGTTCCCACCTACGAGCAGTACTTC.

CDR3 region: CASSASSGRSYGYTF. CDR3 nucleotides: TGTGCCAGCAGTGCATCGTCAGGCAGGAGCTATGGCTACACCTTC. The rearrangement uses TRBV28 and TRBJ1-2; no reliable D call. With 5 bases removed from V and 4 bases from J, the gap between germline ends came to 17 bases. The CDR3 contains 15 residues. Looked up from germline, CDR1 is MDHEN and CDR2 is SYDVKM.

The chain couples TRBV6-1 to TRBJ1-3, with D maybe TRBD1 (5 bases). The V and J ends lost 4 bases and 2 bases respectively, with 9 bases between them. CDR3 length equals 14 residues. Germline-derived CDR1 and CDR2 are MNHNS and SASEGT. Here the CDR3 DNA reads TGTGCCAGCAGTGTACGGACAACTGGAAACACCATATATTTT. Its translation: CASSVRTTGNTIYF.

The genes are TRBV11-2 and TRBJ2-2; D possibly corresponds to TRBD1 (5 bases). Germline V gene lookup returns CDR1 SGHAT and CDR2 FQNNGV. Trimming left V 5 bases short and J 6 bases short, with 16 bases between. The CDR3 consists of 15 residues. DNA for the CDR3: TGTGCCAGCAGCCTAAGCAGGGTTGTGGCCGGGGAGCTGTTTTTT. This gives the protein CASSLSRVVAGELFF.

The chain recombines TRBV6-6 with TRBJ2-7; 7 nucleotides align to TRBD2. This CDR3 has 14 residues. CDR1 and CDR2 (germline): MNHNY, SVGAGI (reference sequence). The trim removed 2 bases at V and 1 base at J, leaving 2 bases unmatched. The CDR3 region is CASSYRRGSYEQYF. The CDR3 DNA is TGTGCCAGCAGTTACCGGCGGGGGTCCTACGAGCAGTACTTC.

This rearrangement joins TRBV7-2 to TRBJ2-3; TRBD2 matches at 7 bases. CDR3 length: 15 amino acids. Germline V lookup: CDR1 SGHTA, CDR2 FQGNSA. The junction had 4 bases not matched to a gene; V was cut back by 4 bases and J by 0 bases. The CDR3 coding sequence is TGTGCCAGCAGCTCTACTAGCGACAGCACAGATACGCAGTATTTT. Translating gives CASSSTSDSTDTQYF.

This chain connects TRBV7-6 to TRBJ2-2; D might be TRBD2 (5 bases). The germline V and J ends were trimmed by 3 bases and 3 bases, with 20 bases remaining between them. The germline V gene encodes CDR1 SGHVS and CDR2 FNYEAQ. The CDR3 is 18 amino acids. The CDR3 protein is CASSFPSLPSYDTGELFF. CDR3 DNA sequence: TGTGCCAGCAGCTTCCCTTCGTTGCCTAGCTACGACACCGGGGAGCTGTTTTTT.

The genes are TRBV15 and TRBJ1-2; D possibly corresponds to TRBD1 (5 bases). CDR3 length equals 13 residues. Germline V gene data show CDR1 as LNHNV and CDR2 as YYDKDF (reference sequence). V lost 0 bases, J lost 8 bases, and 10 bases lay in between. CDR3 coding DNA: TGTGCCACCAGCAGAGATCTAGGACACGGCTACACCTTC. Amino acids: CATSRDLGHGYTF.

The chain joins TRBV6-5 to TRBJ2-7, with TRBD2 identical over 7 bases. The CDR3 runs to 15 residues. The V gene's germline CDR1 is MNHEY and CDR2 SVGAGI. Trimming took 5 bases from V and 4 from J; bases not matched to a gene: 11. Here the CDR3 DNA reads TGTGCCAGCAGTCCCGGGGAGGGAATGGTGTACGAGCAGTACTTC. Translation: CASSPGEGMVYEQYF.

This clone was recorded only once. V and J are TRBV13 and TRBJ2-3, with a weak D call TRBD1 (5 bases). Germline values: CDR1 PRHDT, CDR2 FYEKMQ (reference sequence). Deletions cut 0 bases from V and 3 bases from J, with 16 bases between. The CDR3 is 17 residues long. CDR3 in DNA: TGTGCCAGCAGCTTAGGCCTGCAGGGATATAGGACAGATACGCAGTATTTT. Translation gives CASSLGLQGYRTDTQYF.

J is TRBJ2-7 and V is TRBV29-1; D is unresolved. Per the germline V gene, CDR1 is SQVTM and CDR2 is ANQGSEA. The CDR3 sequence is 11 residues long. Trimming shortened V by 1 base and J by 3 bases, and 4 bases separated the two germline ends. CDR3 amino acids: CSVEAGYEQYF. CDR3 bases: TGCAGCGTTGAAGCGGGCTACGAGCAGTACTTC.

To note about this clone: Other DNA sequences within the sample encode an identical CDR3. The rearrangement uses TRBV5-1 and TRBJ1-4, with 9 bases matching TRBD1. V gave up 4 bases and J gave up 7 bases; unmatched junction bases: 5. The CDR3 runs to 14 residues. CDR1 SGHRS and CDR2 YFSETQ come from the germline V gene. The CDR3: CASSLQGASEKLFF. In nucleotides, the CDR3 is TGCGCCAGCAGCCTACAGGGGGCGAGTGAAAAACTGTTTTTT.